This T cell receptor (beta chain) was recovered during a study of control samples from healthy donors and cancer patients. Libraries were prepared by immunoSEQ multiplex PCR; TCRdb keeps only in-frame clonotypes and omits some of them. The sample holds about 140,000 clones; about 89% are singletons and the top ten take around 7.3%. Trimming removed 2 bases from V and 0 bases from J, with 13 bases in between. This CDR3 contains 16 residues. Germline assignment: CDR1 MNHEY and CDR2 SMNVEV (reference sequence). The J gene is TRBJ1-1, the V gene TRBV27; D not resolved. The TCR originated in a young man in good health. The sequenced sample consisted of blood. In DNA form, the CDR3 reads TGTGCCAGCAGTTTAACTTCAGGATTCATGAACACTGAAGCTTTCTTT. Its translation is CASSLTSGFMNTEAFF.